A selection of T cell receptor beta chains follows, all from one sample in a study of cytotoxic CD8 clonotypes in ibrutinib-treated CLL. The repertoire was sequenced with immunoSEQ multiplex PCR; TCRdb's copy has only in-frame clones and lacks some. Among about 97,000 clones listed, approximately 80% were seen once. The source material was PBMCs, sampled after 12 months of ibrutinib treatment. These receptors all come from a human donor with chronic lymphocytic leukemia. The CDR3 runs from the conserved cysteine through the conserved F or W. Size values are once, few and many counts, or a class for expanded clones, and some rows have none.

V gene	J gene	clone size	CDR3 protein
TRBV19	TRBJ2-5	NA	CASTSRGRGQETQYF
TRBV9	TRBJ2-2	NA	CASSVGPGDTGELFF
TRBV6-5	TRBJ2-5	NA	CASSYGYRETQYF
TRBV5-4	TRBJ2-2	NA	CASSLVTGGMRELFF
TRBV5-6	TRBJ2-3	NA	CASNRLAGITDTQYF
TRBV25-1	TRBJ2-2	NA	CASSASGNTGELFF
TRBV6-1	TRBJ1-6	NA	CASSATGTGSSYNSPLHF
TRBV7-9	TRBJ2-7	NA	CASSLAGGAYEQYF
TRBV11-3	TRBJ1-1	NA	CASSLVSGHEAEAFF
TRBV7-9	TRBJ1-1	once	CASSLGRQALNTEAFF
TRBV28	TRBJ2-6	NA	CASSFRSGANVLTF
TRBV18	TRBJ1-1	NA	CASWEGAGTEAFF
TRBV30	TRBJ2-2	NA	CAWRAVSGELFF
TRBV7-9	TRBJ2-1	NA	CASSLTQNEQFF
TRBV30	TRBJ2-7	NA	CAWSLSLGEWQYF
TRBV13	TRBJ1-4	NA	CASSRRTGGVNEKLFF
TRBV18	TRBJ1-1	NA	CASSYRVSDNTEAFF
TRBV7-9	TRBJ2-3	NA	CASSSRLARADTQYF
TRBV25-1	TRBJ2-3	NA	CASSESFGTDTQYF
TRBV11-2	TRBJ2-1	NA	CASSLATGWNYNEQFF
TRBV5-1	TRBJ1-1	NA	CASSQRGSPPLNTEAFF
TRBV6-5	TRBJ1-6	NA	CASSYSLQGGPLHF
TRBV6-6	TRBJ1-2	NA	CASSDRGYGYTF
TRBV15	TRBJ2-4	once	CATSRDLGDAKNIQYF
TRBV4-3	TRBJ2-1	NA	CASGYLDTTSYNEQFF
TRBV7-8	TRBJ2-7	NA	CASSPRGQGIGEQYF
TRBV29-1	TRBJ1-1	NA	CSGHRDRGGEAFF
TRBV5-6	TRBJ2-1	once	CASSLEHEQFF
TRBV30	TRBJ1-1	NA	CAWSENMNTEAFF
TRBV14	TRBJ1-2	NA	CASSLLTGAYGYTF
TRBV2	TRBJ2-3	NA	CASSSSGGASDTQYF
TRBV28	TRBJ1-5	once	CASSPLKGQISNQPQHF
TRBV13	TRBJ1-2	NA	CASSLQAGGYGYTF
TRBV6-1	TRBJ2-7	NA	CASRAPASYEQYF
TRBV5-6	TRBJ2-5	NA	CASSPGRGLETQYF
TRBV10-3	TRBJ1-4	NA	CAISDTKDTGGVGKLFF
TRBV7-9	TRBJ2-7	once	CASRTGSAYEQYF
TRBV9	TRBJ2-1	NA	CASSRGVQKIYNEQFF
TRBV5-5	TRBJ2-4	NA	CASSQGHRNIQYF
TRBV28	TRBJ1-1	many	CASRYRGLNTEAFF
TRBV25-1	TRBJ2-7	NA	CASSEIGDRAYEQYF